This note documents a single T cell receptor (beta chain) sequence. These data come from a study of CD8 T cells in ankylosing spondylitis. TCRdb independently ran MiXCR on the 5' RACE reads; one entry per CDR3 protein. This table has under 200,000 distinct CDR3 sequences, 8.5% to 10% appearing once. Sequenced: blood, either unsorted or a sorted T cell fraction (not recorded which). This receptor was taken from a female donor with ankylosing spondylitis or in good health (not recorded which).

The CDR3 region is CASSFGGSGNEQFF. Written as DNA, the CDR3 is TGTGCCAGCAGCTTCGGCGGGAGTGGCAATGAGCAGTTCTTC. The genes are TRBV7-9 and TRBJ2-1, with 7 bases fitting TRBD2. Germline trimming cut 3 bases from V and 6 bases from J; bases unmatched to any gene: 5. Germline V gene data show CDR1 as SEHNR and CDR2 as FQNEAQ (reference sequence). The CDR3 sequence is 14 residues long.